These 18 T cell receptor beta chains came from one sample sequenced in a study of vaccination and CD4 T cells after COVID-19. The antigens of these receptors remain unknown. Treatment in this sample: approximately nine-day PBMC culture with coronavirus spike peptide pools or control peptides (ViraFEST assay). Once obtained from cultured CD4+ T cells, the DNA was sequenced using the Oncomine TCR Beta short-read assay. TCRdb ran MiXCR on the PCR reads and lists one entry per CDR3 protein. The data show some 11,000 distinct CDR3 sequences, roughly two fifths seen once. The sample consisted of CD4+ T cells from blood, cultured in vitro, taken after SARS-CoV-2 vaccination. These receptors originate from a human donor who had recovered from COVID-19.

This clonotype was detected a few times. CDR3 nucleotides: TGCAGTGCCCTCGGAAGGGCCTCAGATACGCAGTATTTT. As protein: CSALGRASDTQYF. J is TRBJ2-3 and V is TRBV20-1, with D uncertain. Germline V gives CDR1 DFQATT, CDR2 SNEGSKA (reference sequence). V lost 6 bases, J lost 4 bases, and 14 bases lay in between. The CDR3 length is 13 residues.

CDR3 in DNA: TGTGCCTGGGGGCGGCTAGCGGGAACGAACATTCAGTACTTC. Its protein is CAWGRLAGTNIQYF. This sequence joins TRBV30 and TRBJ2-4; 9 nucleotides agree with TRBD2. The V gene end was trimmed by 5 bases and the J gene end by 7 bases; junction bases not matched to a gene: 9. From germline, CDR1 is GTSNPN and CDR2 SVGIG (reference sequence). The CDR3 spans 14 residues.

J is TRBJ1-3 and V is TRBV20-1, with TRBD1 as a possible D gene (5 bases). The CDR3 extends over 14 amino acids. V was pared by 1 base and J by 3 bases, with 10 bases between. Germline V gene sequence: CDR1 DFQATT, CDR2 SNEGSKA (reference sequence). The CDR3 coding sequence is TGCAGTGCTAGAGGCGGGACCGATGGAAACACCATATATTTT. It specifies CSARGGTDGNTIYF.

The chain carries TRBV19 and TRBJ2-7, with TRBD2 matching over 10 bases. J gave up 4 bases and V 5 bases, and 2 bases lay outside the gene matches. This CDR3 comprises 13 residues. The V gene's germline CDR1 is LNHDA and CDR2 SQIVND (reference sequence). CDR3 sequence: CASSGLAEYEQYF. The CDR3 DNA reads as TGTGCCAGTAGTGGACTAGCGGAATACGAGCAGTACTTC.

The V and J genes are TRBV7-2 and TRBJ1-2; D ambiguous. The CDR3 contains 14 residues. V was shortened by 1 base and J by 7 bases, with 13 bases between the two germline ends. CDR1 and CDR2 (germline): SGHTA, FQGNSA. The CDR3 nucleotides are TGTGCCAGCAGCTTAGGCCCCTTACGAGGTGGCTACACCTTC. Amino acids: CASSLGPLRGGYTF.

The chain is built from TRBV2 and TRBJ2-7; D is possibly TRBD1 (5 bases). The CDR3 has 13 residues. Germline V CDR1 and CDR2: SNHLY, FYNNEI. V was pared by 5 bases and J by 6 bases, with 14 bases between. The CDR3 region is CASSWGRVGEQYF. In DNA, the CDR3 is TGTGCCAGCAGTTGGGGCAGGGTGGGCGAGCAGTACTTC.

The V gene is TRBV20-1, the J gene TRBJ1-5; D not resolved. V was pared by 5 bases and J by 0 bases, with 5 bases between. The CDR3 is made up of 12 amino acids. Germline V CDR1 and CDR2: DFQATT, SNEGSKA (reference sequence). The CDR3 loop is CSAVYSNQPQHF. CDR3 DNA sequence: TGCAGTGCTGTATATAGCAATCAGCCCCAGCATTTT.

This clonotype was recorded only once. V gene TRBV7-2 combines with J gene TRBJ1-2; no reliable D call. Trimming left V 2 bases short and J 4 bases short, with 14 bases between. CDR1 and CDR2 from the germline V gene are SGHTA and FQGNSA. The CDR3 covers 15 residues. The DNA for the CDR3 is TGTGCCAGCAGCTTATCGTTTACAGTCGTCTATGGCTACACCTTC. This gives the protein CASSLSFTVVYGYTF.

This chain joins TRBV2 and TRBJ1-5; the D is unclear. There are 15 residues in the CDR3. Trimming cost V 4 bases and J 2 bases, with 12 bases left between them. Germline CDR1 and CDR2: SNHLY and FYNNEI. CDR3 coding DNA: TGTGCCAGCAGTGGTGACCCCCCAGGCAATCAGCCCCAGCATTTT. Its translation is CASSGDPPGNQPQHF.

V and J are TRBV7-2 and TRBJ2-2, with TRBD1 matching 7 bases. The CDR3 has 15 residues. The germline V gene has CDR1 SGHTA and CDR2 FQGNSA. V shed 3 bases, J shed 5 bases, and the junction held 6 bases outside the gene matches. CDR3 residues: CASSFDRVGTGELFF. DNA for the CDR3: TGTGCCAGCAGCTTCGACAGGGTAGGGACCGGGGAGCTGTTTTTT.

The V gene is TRBV5-1, the J gene TRBJ2-7, with 11 positions matching TRBD2. The germline CDR1 and CDR2 sequences are SGHRS and YFSETQ. The junction had 11 bases not matched to a gene; V was cut back by 5 bases and J by 7 bases. The CDR3 length is 15 residues. For the CDR3, the DNA is TGCGCCAGCAGGCCGATAGCGGGAGGGCCCGGTGAGCAGTACTTC. This encodes CASRPIAGGPGEQYF.

The chain recombines TRBV28 with TRBJ2-2; TRBD2 matches 8 bases. The germline gives CDR1 MDHEN, CDR2 SYDVKM. Unmatched junction bases numbered 2, after V lost 3 bases and J lost 2 bases. The CDR3 runs 15 residues. CDR3 nucleotides: TGTGCCAGCAGTTTGAGCGGGAGTAACACCGGGGAGCTGTTTTTT. This sequence encodes CASSLSGSNTGELFF.

V usage is TRBV6-5 and J usage is TRBJ2-5, with 8 bases matching TRBD1. Germline CDR1 and CDR2: MNHEY and SVGAGI. The J segment lost 4 bases and the V segment lost 1 base, leaving 2 bases of the junction unmatched. The CDR3 has 14 amino acids. The CDR3 DNA sequence: TGTGCCAGCAGTTACTTCAGGGGGCGAGAGACCCAGTACTTC. The encoded protein is CASSYFRGRETQYF.

To note about this clonotype: One junction end disagrees with the germline gene, perhaps due to a read error. The gene calls are TRBV20-1 and TRBJ1-6, with 8 bases identical to TRBD1. The CDR3 consists of 15 residues. Germline CDR1 and CDR2: DFQATT and SNEGSKA (reference sequence). As DNA, the CDR3 is TGCAGTGCTAGAGCGCGGACAGGGTTTAATGCACCCCTCCACTTT. It encodes CSARARTGFNAPLHF.

The chain links TRBV7-6 to TRBJ1-1, with 8 bases lining up with TRBD1. CDR3 length equals 16 residues. Germline CDR1 reads SGHVS; CDR2 reads FNYEAQ. Germline trimming cut 5 bases from V and 1 base from J; bases unmatched to any gene: 9. The CDR3 nucleotides read TGTGCCAGCAGCCCCCGGACAGGGAGAGAGAACACTGAAGCTTTCTTT. Its protein product is CASSPRTGRENTEAFF.

This clonotype showed up just a few times. CDR3 DNA sequence: TGTGCCATCAGTGAAGGGGTCCCCTACGAGCAGTACTTC. Translating it yields CAISEGVPYEQYF. The chain carries TRBV10-3 and TRBJ2-7, with D perhaps matching TRBD1 (5 bases). CDR1 ENHRY and CDR2 SYGVKD come from the germline V gene. The CDR3 spans 13 residues. The ends were cut back, 3 bases at V and 2 bases at J, with 8 bases in the middle.

This clonotype has only a few counts. This sequence joins TRBV20-1 and TRBJ2-1; the match to TRBD2 covers 8 bases. In germline, CDR1 is DFQATT, CDR2 SNEGSKA (reference sequence). The J segment lost 4 bases and the V segment lost 3 bases, leaving 5 bases of the junction unmatched. The CDR3 is 14 residues long. CDR3 in DNA: TGCAGTGCTAGTTCCGGGAGGGGTTACAATGAGCAGTTCTTC. Its protein product is CSASSGRGYNEQFF.

This rearrangement joins TRBV11-2 to TRBJ2-7; 10 bases are shared with TRBD2. The CDR3 is 15 residues long. Trimming at V came to 5 bases and at J to 6 bases, leaving 10 bases not matched to a gene. Germline V gene data show CDR1 as SGHAT and CDR2 as FQNNGV. CDR3 in DNA: TGTGCCAGCAGCCCCTTTAGCGGGAGGCAGGGCGAGCAGTACTTC. Residues: CASSPFSGRQGEQYF.